This TCR beta chain stems from a study of blood T cell repertoires in COVID-19. Study context: From the United States, Italy and Spain came samples of acute and convalescent COVID-19.

In the authors' workflow: Estimates of nucleated cell counts were drawn from the amplification of reference gene primers. Assay used: immunoSEQ multiplex PCR; TCRdb lists only in-frame clones, some missing. V and J calls and clone size come straight from that table; D and trimming were deduced from the DNA. The sample records approximately 140,000 clones, 70% to 90% being singletons. The V end lost 3 bases, the J end lost 1 base, and 14 bases lay between the germline ends. CDR3 length: 16 residues. Germline loops: CDR1 SGHNT, CDR2 YENEEA. What was sequenced was peripheral blood. V usage is TRBV11-3 and J usage is TRBJ2-3; D may be TRBD1 (7 bases). The receptor was isolated from a woman aged 55-69 years with acute or convalescent COVID-19. The CDR3 nucleotides are TGTGCCAGCAGCTTCCCGCAGGGGGGTGGCACAGATACGCAGTATTTT. This encodes CASSFPQGGGTDTQYF.